This TCR beta chain was obtained from a study of blood T cell repertoires in COVID-19. Looking at the study overall: Sites in the United States, Italy and Spain provided acute and convalescent COVID-19 samples.

Repertoires were generated with immunoSEQ multiplex PCR, while TCRdb's copy carries only in-frame clones and drops some. The sample comprises some 300,000 clones, 75% to 90% of which are singletons, and around 14% rests with the top ten. The germline V gene encodes CDR1 MNHEY and CDR2 SVGAGI. This CDR3 spans 13 amino acids. V shed 5 bases, J shed 7 bases, and the junction held 5 bases outside the gene matches. This clonotype was obtained from a woman in her 70s with COVID-19, enrolled during active disease. The sequencing sample was made of peripheral blood. This chain joins TRBV6-5 and TRBJ1-1, with 9 bases fitting TRBD1. CDR3 coding DNA: TGTGCCAGCAGTATAGACAGGGGGAGTGAAGCTTTCTTT. Its translation is CASSIDRGSEAFF.